This T cell receptor (beta chain) was recorded in a study of blood T cell repertoires in COVID-19. The CDR3 is 14 amino acids. The V end lost 6 bases, the J end lost 1 base, and 9 bases lay between the germline ends. Per the germline V gene, CDR1 is SGHNT and CDR2 is YENEEA. Participant age was roughly 18 to 89 years, and participants resided in fewer than 30 US areas. Allocation to cohorts depended on clinical history reported by the participants. In the authors' workflow: The authors estimated nucleated cell counts from reference gene primer amplification. Assay used: immunoSEQ multiplex PCR; TCRdb lists only in-frame clones, some missing. V, J and clone size reflect that table, while D and trimming were determined from the DNA. The sample lists 160,000 or so clones; roughly 87% were seen once.

Sequenced material: PBMCs or T cells enriched from blood (not recorded which). The chain has TRBV11-3 and TRBJ2-2; D possibly corresponds to TRBD1 (5 bases). The sequence was obtained from a human donor with acute COVID-19. The donor label of this sample is uncertain. CDR3 DNA sequence: TGTGCCAGCAGGTCCGACAGGAACACCGGGGAGCTGTTTTTT. This gives the protein CASRSDRNTGELFF. Based on the CDR3 plus reference TRBV11-3 and TRBJ2-2, the full variable domain is EAGVVQSPRYKIIEKKQPVAFWCNPISGHNTLYWYLQNLGQGPELLIRYENEEAVDDSQLPKDRFSAERLKGVDSTLKIQPAELGDSAVYLCASRSDRNTGELFFGEGSRLTVL.